Listed here are 27 T cell receptor beta chains from one sample, sequenced in a study of blood T cells in healthy people across ages. Then a second PCR, running roughly 7 to 11 cycles, was carried out with a sample-barcoded 5' primer and a J-beta primer mix. MiXCR, run by TCRdb on the 5' RACE reads, gives a single entry per CDR3 protein. The sample holds approximately 770,000 distinct CDR3 sequences, over 45% seen once. Sequencing was performed on blood. These receptors all come from a man aged 25-45 years in good health.

This chain connects TRBV7-2 to TRBJ2-5; 7 bases agree with TRBD2. The CDR3 runs 14 residues. Germline trimming cut 5 bases from V and 4 bases from J; bases unmatched to any gene: 7. CDR1 and CDR2 from the germline V gene are SGHTA and FQGNSA. CDR3 bases: TGTGCCAGCAGCCGACGTTGGGGGGGAGAGACCCAGTACTTC. Protein: CASSRRWGGETQYF.

J is TRBJ2-1 and V is TRBV4-3, with 8 bases that match TRBD2. The V gene end was trimmed by 6 bases and the J gene end by 0 bases; junction bases not matched to a gene: 7. CDR1 is LGHNA and CDR2 is YSLEER in the germline V gene. CDR3 length: 16 residues. The CDR3: CASSPGGSGSYNEQFF. The CDR3, as DNA: TGCGCCAGCAGTCCGGGGGGGAGCGGCTCCTACAATGAGCAGTTCTTC.

This clonotype appeared a few times. The J gene is TRBJ2-5, the V gene TRBV7-6; D not certain. Germline-derived CDR1 and CDR2 are SGHVS and FNYEAQ. V lost 2 bases to trimming and J lost 3 bases, with 7 bases between them. The length of the CDR3 is 13 residues. The CDR3: CASSLRPKETQYF. The CDR3 DNA reads TGTGCCAGCAGCTTACGGCCCAAAGAGACCCAGTACTTC. The whole variable domain, filled in from reference TRBV7-6 and TRBJ2-5, reads GAGVSQSPRYKVTKRGQDVALRCDPISGHVSLYWYRQALGQGPEFLTYFNYEAQQDKSGLPNDRFSAERPEGSISTLTIQRTEQRDSAMYRCASSLRPKETQYFGPGTRLLVL.

The chain employs TRBV29-1 and TRBJ2-7; 7 bases are shared with TRBD1. The J call may be in error: the DNA end matches TRBJ2-5 better. Per the germline V gene, CDR1 is SQVTM and CDR2 is ANQGSEA. The CDR3 consists of 13 residues. The DNA for the CDR3 is TGCAGCGTGGTCACGACAGGGATAGAGACCCAGTACTTC. As protein: CSVVTTGIETQYF.

Points on this clonotype: The CDR3 does not close with the conserved phenylalanine or tryptophan, likely indicating a read error. The V call is TRBV5-1, the J call TRBJ2-7; the D call may be TRBD1 or TRBD2 (5 bases each). The V gene's germline CDR1 is SGHRS and CDR2 YFSETQ. The CDR3 covers 15 residues. Trimming left V 4 bases short and J 3 bases short, with 17 bases between. The CDR3 region is CASSQGPEPLYEQYY. In DNA, the CDR3 is TGCGCCAGCAGCCAGGGACCAGAGCCCCTCTACGAGCAGTACTAC.

This clonotype occurred many times. The chain has TRBV7-2 and TRBJ1-2, with 8 positions matching TRBD1. The CDR3 runs 15 residues. V lost 5 bases and J lost 8; bases outside the gene matches: 13. In germline, CDR1 is SGHTA, CDR2 FQGNSA. The DNA of the CDR3 is TGTGCCAGCAGCGCGTACCGGGACAGGTCTCGGGGCTACACCTTC. Protein sequence: CASSAYRDRSRGYTF.

This sequence joins TRBV12-3 or TRBV12-4 and TRBJ2-5; D unresolved. The CDR3 is 12 amino acids. Trimming pared 6 bases from V and 6 bases from J, leaving 11 bases between. CDR3 protein: CASSSKTQTQYF. The DNA for the CDR3 is TGTGCCAGCAGCTCAAAAACCCAGACCCAGTACTTC.

The chain joins TRBV28 to TRBJ1-2; D is perhaps TRBD1 (6 bases). The V end was cut by 6 bases, the J end by 4 bases, with 12 bases between. The CDR3 runs 13 residues. The germline V gene has CDR1 MDHEN and CDR2 SYDVKM. The CDR3 loop is CASRKGGGYGYTF. The DNA of the CDR3 is TGTGCCAGCAGGAAGGGGGGCGGCTATGGCTACACCTTC.

This rearrangement joins TRBV27 to TRBJ2-5, with D perhaps matching TRBD2 (6 bases). Germline V gives CDR1 MNHEY, CDR2 SMNVEV (reference sequence). Trimming removed 5 bases at V and 7 bases at J, with 14 bases between. This CDR3 comprises 13 residues. CDR3 DNA sequence: TGTGCCAGCAGTCAGGTGGGGGGAGGGACCCAGTACTTC. This encodes CASSQVGGGTQYF.

The rearrangement links TRBV20-1 to TRBJ1-4, with D perhaps matching TRBD1 (5 bases). CDR3 length: 14 residues. V was shortened by 6 bases and J by 8 bases, with 19 bases between the two germline ends. Germline loops: CDR1 DFQATT, CDR2 SNEGSKA (reference sequence). DNA of the CDR3: TGCAGTGCCACCGAGGGTACAGGAGGAGAAAAACTGTTTTTT. Translated, it gives CSATEGTGGEKLFF.

The sample holds a few counts of this clonotype. The chain carries TRBV4-2 and TRBJ2-1, with D unresolved. This CDR3 has 12 residues. Germline CDR1 is LGHNA and CDR2 is YNFKEQ. Deletions cut 0 bases from V and 8 bases from J, with 5 bases between. The CDR3 DNA is TGTGCCAGCAGCCAAGAGGGCGATGAGCAGTTCTTC. It specifies CASSQEGDEQFF.

A few counts support this clonotype. V is TRBV7-2 and J is TRBJ2-3; tentatively, D is TRBD2 (6 bases). The germline V gene has CDR1 SGHTA and CDR2 FQGNSA. V lost 2 bases and J lost 9, with 18 bases in between. The CDR3 loop spans 15 amino acids. Here the CDR3 DNA reads TGTGCCAGCAGCTTACCATCTAGCGCTACTACAACGCAGTATTTT. Protein: CASSLPSSATTTQYF.

In this sample, this clonotype turned up a few times. V and J are TRBV5-1 and TRBJ2-6; D may be TRBD1 or TRBD2 (6 bases each). CDR3 size: 14 residues. Trimming took 0 bases from V and 11 from J, leaving 12 bases between them. The germline V gene has CDR1 SGHRS and CDR2 YFSETQ. The CDR3 region is CASSLAVRGDVLTF. The CDR3 nucleotides read TGCGCCAGCAGCTTGGCGGTTAGGGGGGACGTCCTGACTTTC.

The chain couples TRBV6-5 to TRBJ2-7, with 9 bases lining up with TRBD1. V lost 2 bases to trimming and J lost 2 bases; unmatched junction nucleotides: 4. Germline assignment: CDR1 MNHEY and CDR2 SVGAGI. CDR3 size: 15 residues. The CDR3 loop is CASSYDRGFPYEQYF. In DNA form, the CDR3 reads TGTGCCAGCAGTTACGACAGGGGGTTCCCCTACGAGCAGTACTTC.

This sequence joins TRBV4-2 and TRBJ2-1, with 10 bases identical to TRBD1. Per the germline V gene, CDR1 is LGHNA and CDR2 is YNFKEQ. The CDR3 sequence is 16 residues long. Unmatched junction bases numbered 14, after V lost 0 bases and J lost 15 bases. CDR3 amino acids: CASSQDLFRTGGDPFF. The CDR3 coding sequence is TGTGCCAGCAGCCAAGATTTATTCCGGACAGGGGGGGATCCGTTCTTC.

The chain carries TRBV5-1 and TRBJ2-1; D is unclear. V dropped 2 bases and J dropped 2 bases, with 14 bases sitting between them. The V gene's germline CDR1 is SGHRS and CDR2 YFSETQ. The CDR3 runs to 16 residues. DNA of the CDR3: TGCGCCAGCAGCTTCGGGCCGGTAGGGACCTACAATGAGCAGTTCTTC. This encodes CASSFGPVGTYNEQFF.

This rearrangement joins TRBV28 to TRBJ2-7; possibly TRBD1 for D (5 bases). The J call may be incorrect, as the DNA end agrees better with TRBJ2-5. Looked up from germline, CDR1 is MDHEN and CDR2 is SYDVKM. This CDR3 is 13 amino acids long. The DNA of the CDR3 is TGTGCCAGCAGGTTGGCAGGGTCAGAGACCCAGTACTTC. It encodes CASRLAGSETQYF.

V is TRBV7-2 and J is TRBJ1-1; D might be TRBD1 (5 bases). This CDR3 is 12 amino acids long. CDR1 and CDR2 (germline): SGHTA, FQGNSA. Between the trimmed V and J ends, which lost 5 bases and 8 bases, there was a span of 12 bases. The CDR3 reads CASSLNNREAFF. The DNA for the CDR3 is TGTGCCAGCAGCCTCAATAACAGGGAAGCTTTCTTT.

This clonotype showed up just a few times. This CDR3 is CASTVDRTTPYEQYF. CDR3 bases: TGTGCCAGCACAGTCGACAGGACAACACCCTACGAGCAGTACTTC. The chain combines TRBV6-2 or TRBV6-3 with TRBJ2-7; a possible D gene is TRBD1 (6 bases). The V gene's germline CDR1 is MNHEY and CDR2 SVGEGT. The CDR3 covers 15 residues. V was cut by 7 bases and J by 2 bases, with 18 bases left in between.

The chain couples TRBV7-3 to TRBJ2-1, with D maybe TRBD1 (6 bases). The CDR3 covers 17 residues. Trimming took off 5 bases at V and 3 bases at J, with 20 bases between the two ends. CDR1 is SGHTA and CDR2 is FQGTGA in the germline V gene. The CDR3 sequence: CASSPLEQGPNYNEQFF. The CDR3 nucleotides are TGTGCCAGCAGCCCCCTCGAGCAGGGGCCTAACTACAATGAGCAGTTCTTC.

The rearrangement joins TRBV25-1 to TRBJ2-7; TRBD2 aligns across 7 bases. Trimming took 4 bases from V and 2 from J; bases not matched to a gene: 11. In germline, CDR1 is MGHDK, CDR2 SYGVNS. The CDR3 spans 16 residues. CDR3 DNA sequence: TGTGCCAGCAGTGGGTCGATCGGGAGGAGCCCCTACGAGCAGTACTTC. This sequence encodes CASSGSIGRSPYEQYF.

CDR3 sequence (DNA): TGTGCCAGCAGCGCCTCTCAGGGCGGGAGGGCCTACAATGAGCAGTACTTC. Its protein is CASSASQGGRAYNEQYF. The V gene is TRBV7-3, the J gene TRBJ2-1, with 9 bases matching TRBD2. The last part of the DNA fits TRBJ2-7 better; the J call may be wrong. The CDR3 is 17 amino acids. The germline gives CDR1 SGHTA, CDR2 FQGTGA.

The chain uses TRBV9 and TRBJ1-4; D remains ambiguous. CDR3 size: 13 residues. V lost 2 bases to trimming and J lost 7 bases, with 9 bases between them. Germline CDR1 reads SGDLS; CDR2 reads YYNGEE. The CDR3 protein is CASSVAVGEKLFF. The DNA for the CDR3 is TGTGCCAGCAGCGTCGCGGTGGGTGAAAAACTGTTTTTT.

This clonotype was detected a few times. Its ends do not fully match the called genes, so a read error is possible. DNA for the CDR3: TGCTGTGCTAGAGGGACTAGCGGGGCGTCAGATACGCAGTATTTT. Residues: CCARGTSGASDTQYF. The gene calls are TRBV20-1 and TRBJ2-3; 13 nucleotides match TRBD2. The CDR3 is 15 residues long. Germline CDR1 reads DFQATT; CDR2 reads SNEGSKA (reference sequence).

The J gene is TRBJ2-7, the V gene TRBV6-5; TRBD1 aligns across 7 bases. The CDR3 runs to 14 residues. Unmatched junction bases numbered 9, after V lost 8 bases and J lost 2 bases. CDR1 and CDR2 (germline): MNHEY, SVGAGI. CDR3 loop: CASLAWDRTYEQYF. The CDR3 coding sequence is TGTGCCAGCTTAGCCTGGGACAGAACCTACGAGCAGTACTTC.

The rearrangement links TRBV9 to TRBJ2-1, with TRBD2 matching 8 bases. After removal of 7 bases from V and 2 bases from J, the junction contained 5 bases not matched to a gene. The CDR3 spans 14 residues. Germline CDR1 reads SGDLS; CDR2 reads YYNGEE. The CDR3 is CASGSGSPYNEQFF. The DNA of the CDR3 is TGTGCCAGCGGAAGCGGGAGCCCCTACAATGAGCAGTTCTTC.

The CDR3 protein is CASSEMVFPYEQYF. The CDR3 DNA reads as TGTGCCAGCAGTGAAATGGTCTTCCCCTACGAGCAGTACTTC. This chain joins TRBV6-1 and TRBJ2-7, with D uncertain. This CDR3 spans 14 amino acids. Trimming removed 2 bases at V and 2 bases at J, with 10 bases between. The germline gives CDR1 MNHNS, CDR2 SASEGT.